The TCR beta chain under discussion was sequenced for a study of molecular identifiers for immune sequencing clone quantification. This clonotype was counted between two and nine times. This sequence may be a read error, since a much larger clone differs from it by one base. TCRdb independently ran MiXCR on the PCR reads; one entry per CDR3 protein. The data show about 640,000 distinct CDR3 sequences, with 15% to 20% seen just once and under 0.95% held by the top ten. Germline values: CDR1 SGHTS, CDR2 YDEGEE. This CDR3 has 14 amino acids. V was shortened by 7 bases and J by 1 base, with 13 bases between the two germline ends.

Sequenced: naive CD8+ T cells from blood, with Jurkat cell RNA spiked in. Specified subset: FACS-sorted CD8+CD4-CCR7+CD45RA+ naive T cells. The source of this sequence is a human donor in good health. Some libraries in this study had Jurkat cell RNA spiked in. The chain links TRBV5-8 to TRBJ2-3; D is unresolved. The CDR3 DNA follows: TGTGCCAGCGCCTGGCCGGCGGGCACAGATACGCAGTATTTT. Translation gives CASAWPAGTDTQYF. Full variable domain (outside the CDR3, taken from reference TRBV5-8 and TRBJ2-3): EAGVTQSPTHLIKTRGQQATLRCSPISGHTSVYWYQQALGLGLQFLLWYDEGEERNRGNFPPRFSGRQFPNYSSELNVNALELEDSALYLCASAWPAGTDTQYFGPGTRLTVL.